This TCR beta chain was profiled in a study of Ad26.COV2.S vaccination and SARS-CoV-2 variants. In the study overall: In the COV1001 trial, the donor was in the Ad26.COV2.S arm. Participants got Ad26.COV2.S intramuscularly, once or twice 56 days apart.

The ends were cut back, 5 bases at V and 6 bases at J, with 17 bases in the middle. Per germline, CDR1 SGHVS and CDR2 FQNEAQ. This CDR3 is 15 amino acids long. Study-level results: Vaccine and placebo recipients had comparable breadth of non-spike TCRs.

For this clone: The antigen remains undetermined.

Treatment given: roughly 20 received Ad26.COV2.S at low or high dose, single or two shots; several received placebo; per-sample allocation not given. The investigators took samples on day 63 after the first vaccine or placebo injection. Vaccination employed an Ad26 vector expressing the Wuhan-strain SARS-CoV-2 spike. Repertoires were generated with immunoSEQ multiplex PCR, while TCRdb's copy carries only in-frame clones and drops some. The sample has more than 300,000 clones, roughly 84% seen once. The sequence came from a person aged 18-60 years who received the Ad26.COV2.S COVID-19 vaccine or a placebo. The source material was peripheral blood, sampled in a trial of Ad26.COV2.S vaccine versus placebo. The rearrangement joins TRBV7-8 to TRBJ2-1, with D tentatively TRBD1 or TRBD2 (5 bases each). CDR3 amino acids: CASSIQGRRSNEQFF. The CDR3 coding sequence is TGTGCCAGCAGCATCCAGGGAAGGAGGAGCAATGAGCAGTTCTTC.